Each of the 30 T cell receptor beta chains below was sequenced from the same sample in a study of T cell responses to AZD1222 COVID-19 vaccine. Sequencing was performed with immunoSEQ multiplex PCR; in TCRdb, only in-frame clones are kept and a portion is missing. The sample consists of around 160,000 clones, approximately 88% of them appearing once. Source: peripheral blood, taken on day 0 of AZD1222 vaccination. These receptors were taken from an adult in good health.

The genes are TRBV24-1 and TRBJ1-2; 10 nucleotides align to TRBD1. From germline, CDR1 is KGHDR and CDR2 SFDVKD. With V trimmed by 6 bases and J by 6 bases, 6 bases remained unmatched. The CDR3 spans 14 residues. The CDR3 here is CATSSGQGIHGYTF. In DNA form, the CDR3 reads TGTGCCACCAGTTCGGGACAGGGGATCCATGGCTACACCTTC.

The table lists this clone with a few counts. The V gene is TRBV27, the J gene TRBJ1-4; perhaps TRBD1 as D (5 bases). V dropped 4 bases and J dropped 7 bases, with 16 bases sitting between them. The CDR3 contains 15 residues. CDR1 MNHEY and CDR2 SMNVEV come from the germline V gene (reference sequence). DNA for the CDR3: TGTGCCAGCAGTTCCCCCCGGGACGCTGGTGAAAAACTGTTTTTT. Protein: CASSSPRDAGEKLFF.

The chain uses TRBV24-1 and TRBJ2-3; D gene uncertain. Germline V gene data show CDR1 as KGHDR and CDR2 as SFDVKD. V lost 3 bases and J 4 bases, leaving 16 bases between the germline ends. The CDR3 spans 16 residues. As DNA, the CDR3 is TGTGCCACCAGTGATCCAAACCCACCGTACGCAGATACGCAGTATTTT. Residues: CATSDPNPPYADTQYF.

The V call is TRBV6-6, the J call TRBJ1-2, with D maybe TRBD1 (6 bases). CDR3 length: 13 residues. Germline V gene data show CDR1 as MNHNY and CDR2 as SVGAGI (reference sequence). V dropped 0 bases and J dropped 7 bases, with 9 bases sitting between them. As DNA, the CDR3 is TGTGCCAGCAGTTACTCCGAGGGGGGTGGCTACACCTTC. Translated: CASSYSEGGGYTF.

The rearrangement joins TRBV5-6 to TRBJ1-2; 9 bases align to TRBD1. The V and J ends lost 6 bases and 2 bases, in that order; junction bases with no gene match: 5. CDR1 is SGHDT, CDR2 YYEEEE, per germline. The CDR3 has 14 amino acids. CDR3 sequence reads: CASTIDRGNYGYTF. In DNA form, the CDR3 reads TGTGCCAGCACTATTGACAGGGGGAACTATGGCTACACCTTC.

The rearrangement links TRBV11-1 to TRBJ1-5; tentatively, D is TRBD1 (6 bases). This CDR3 contains 13 residues. Trimming removed 5 bases at V and 7 bases at J, with 12 bases between. The V gene's germline CDR1 is SGHAT and CDR2 FQDESV (reference sequence). CDR3 region: CASSPDSRQPQHF. DNA for the CDR3: TGTGCCAGCAGCCCGGACAGTCGACAGCCCCAGCATTTT.

This chain's CDR3 is CASSQDRGNSPLHF. CDR3 DNA sequence: TGTGCCAGCTCCCAAGACAGGGGCAATTCACCCCTCCACTTT. The chain is built from TRBV18 and TRBJ1-6; 8 bases are shared with TRBD1. Trimming at V came to 6 bases and at J to 7 bases, leaving 5 bases not matched to a gene. Looked up from germline, CDR1 is KGHSH and CDR2 is LQKENI. The CDR3 sequence is 14 residues long.

Here the CDR3 DNA reads TGTGCCAGCAGCCGCAGGGAGAACACTGAAGCTTTCTTT. This translates into CASSRRENTEAFF. The rearrangement uses TRBV2 and TRBJ1-1; the D gene is possibly TRBD1 (5 bases). Trimming took 6 bases from V and 1 from J, leaving 9 bases between them. The CDR3 covers 13 residues. Germline assignment: CDR1 SNHLY and CDR2 FYNNEI.

This sequence joins TRBV7-9 and TRBJ1-1, with TRBD1 identical over 7 bases. The CDR3 has 16 amino acids. In germline, CDR1 is SEHNR, CDR2 FQNEAQ (reference sequence). V lost 5 bases and J lost 1; bases outside the gene matches: 10. CDR3 sequence (DNA): TGTGCCAGCAGCCCTTGGTCAGGGGGAGCGAACACTGAAGCTTTCTTT. As protein: CASSPWSGGANTEAFF.

This rearrangement joins TRBV6-5 to TRBJ1-5; 7 bases are a match to TRBD1. CDR1 and CDR2 (germline): MNHEY, SVGAGI. Unmatched junction bases numbered 8, after V lost 7 bases and J lost 2 bases. There are 15 residues in the CDR3. The CDR3 sequence is CASKHRGQGNQPQHF. The CDR3 DNA follows: TGTGCCAGCAAACACAGGGGACAAGGCAATCAGCCCCAGCATTTT.

In DNA, the CDR3 is TGTGCCAGCAGCTTAGCCGCGGGACAGAGCCACTACAATGAGCAGTTCTTC. It encodes CASSLAAGQSHYNEQFF. The genes are TRBV7-6 and TRBJ2-1, with TRBD1 as a possible D gene (7 bases). The V gene lost 0 bases and the J gene lost 3 bases, with 15 bases spanning the gap. Germline V gene lookup returns CDR1 SGHVS and CDR2 FNYEAQ. This CDR3 region has 17 residues.

The chain recombines TRBV28 with TRBJ1-2; 7 bases fit TRBD1. Germline CDR1 reads MDHEN; CDR2 reads SYDVKM. Trimming took 6 bases from V and 3 from J; bases not matched to a gene: 4. The CDR3 contains 13 residues. The CDR3 sequence: CASRQGQYYGYTF. The CDR3 nucleotides are TGTGCCAGCAGACAGGGACAGTACTATGGCTACACCTTC.

The chain carries TRBV4-3 and TRBJ2-3; tentatively, D is TRBD1 or TRBD2 (6 bases each). From germline, CDR1 is LGHNA and CDR2 YSLEER. The CDR3 sequence is 13 residues long. Trimming cost V 1 base and J 8 bases, with 10 bases left between them. The CDR3 sequence is CASSQVGGRTQYF. The DNA for the CDR3 is TGCGCCAGCAGCCAAGTGGGGGGCCGTACGCAGTATTTT.

This clone was seen a handful of times. The genes are TRBV5-1 and TRBJ2-5; 13 bases are a match to TRBD2. The CDR3 has 17 amino acids. V lost 0 bases to trimming and J lost 0 bases; unmatched junction nucleotides: 2. Germline V lookup: CDR1 SGHRS, CDR2 YFSETQ. CDR3 nucleotide sequence: TGCGCCAGCAGCTTGGGACTAGCGGGGGGCAACCAAGAGACCCAGTACTTC. As protein: CASSLGLAGGNQETQYF.

This chain's CDR3 is CASSFGQGQDGYTF. CDR3 nucleotides: TGCGCCAGCAGCTTTGGACAGGGGCAGGATGGCTACACCTTC. The chain links TRBV5-1 to TRBJ1-2, with 9 bases aligning to TRBD1. Germline V gene lookup returns CDR1 SGHRS and CDR2 YFSETQ. The CDR3 consists of 14 residues. Unmatched junction bases numbered 5, after V lost 2 bases and J lost 6 bases. The whole variable domain, remainder taken from reference TRBV5-1 and TRBJ1-2, is KAGVTQTPRYLIKTRGQQVTLSCSPISGHRSVSWYQQTPGQGLQFLFEYFSETQRNKGNFPGRFSGRQFSNSRSEMNVSTLELGDSALYLCASSFGQGQDGYTFGSGTRLTVV.

This chain uses TRBV6-5 with TRBJ2-7, with 7 positions matching TRBD1. The CDR3 sequence is 13 residues long. Germline V gene lookup returns CDR1 MNHEY and CDR2 SVGAGI. V lost 5 bases, J lost 3 bases, and 4 bases stayed unmatched. As DNA, the CDR3 is TGTGCCAGCAGTAGGGACAGATACTACGAGCAGTACTTC. This encodes CASSRDRYYEQYF.

The genes are TRBV28 and TRBJ1-6; the D gene is possibly TRBD1 (6 bases). With 4 bases removed from V and 5 bases from J, the gap between germline ends came to 12 bases. This CDR3 region has 15 residues. Germline-derived CDR1 and CDR2 are MDHEN and SYDVKM. CDR3 nucleotide sequence: TGTGCCAGCAGTTCCTTACAGGGAAATAATTCACCCCTCCACTTT. Translated, it gives CASSSLQGNNSPLHF.

The CDR3 loop is CASSLQGGDTQYF. In DNA, the CDR3 is TGTGCCAGCAGTTTACAGGGAGGGGATACGCAGTATTTT. The J gene is TRBJ2-3, the V gene TRBV27; 7 positions match TRBD2. This CDR3 has 13 amino acids. V trimming: 2 bases; J trimming: 6 bases; junction bases outside the gene matches: 2. Germline V CDR1 and CDR2: MNHEY, SMNVEV (reference sequence).

The gene calls are TRBV28 and TRBJ1-1; D gene unclear. V was shortened by 4 bases and J by 0 bases, with 3 bases between the two germline ends. This CDR3 contains 12 residues. Looked up from germline, CDR1 is MDHEN and CDR2 is SYDVKM. Written as DNA, the CDR3 is TGTGCCAGCAGTTCAGTGAACACTGAAGCTTTCTTT. Protein: CASSSVNTEAFF. Full variable domain (remainder filled in from reference TRBV28 and TRBJ1-1): DVKVTQSSRYLVKRTGEKVFLECVQDMDHENMFWYRQDPGLGLRLIYFSYDVKMKEKGDIPEGYSVSREKKERFSLILESASTNQTSMYLCASSSVNTEAFFGQGTRLTVV.

V usage is TRBV18 and J usage is TRBJ1-5; D remains unclear. Per germline, CDR1 KGHSH and CDR2 LQKENI. The ends were cut back, 0 bases at V and 3 bases at J, with 0 bases in the middle. The CDR3 covers 12 residues. CDR3 residues: CASSPPNQPQHF. Here the CDR3 DNA reads TGTGCCAGCTCACCACCCAATCAGCCCCAGCATTTT.

This chain links TRBV5-5 with TRBJ1-3; the D is unclear. The CDR3 runs 15 residues. V was shortened by 0 bases and J by 2 bases, with 9 bases between the two germline ends. The germline gives CDR1 SGHKS, CDR2 YYEKEE (reference sequence). The CDR3 reads CASSLDQVPGNTIYF. In DNA, the CDR3 is TGTGCCAGCAGCTTGGACCAGGTGCCTGGAAACACCATATATTTT.

V gene TRBV9 combines with J gene TRBJ2-3; 10 bases fit TRBD2. V was pared by 1 base and J by 6 bases, with 5 bases of the junction left unmatched. The CDR3 covers 15 residues. Germline values: CDR1 SGDLS, CDR2 YYNGEE. The CDR3 DNA follows: TGTGCCAGCAGCGTAAGCGGGGGGGGTGCGGATACGCAGTATTTT. Its translation: CASSVSGGGADTQYF.

A single count supports this clone. The V gene is TRBV4-2, the J gene TRBJ1-3; D call uncertain. This CDR3 has 15 amino acids. Germline CDR1 is LGHNA and CDR2 is YNFKEQ. The ends were cut back, 4 bases at V and 1 base at J, with 11 bases in the middle. The CDR3, as DNA: TGTGCCAGCAGCCCCCAACGGAATTCTGGAAACACCATATATTTT. Its protein product is CASSPQRNSGNTIYF.

This sequence joins TRBV6-5 and TRBJ1-2; 8 positions agree with TRBD1. Germline loops: CDR1 MNHEY, CDR2 SVGAGI. This CDR3 spans 11 amino acids. The ends lost 8 bases at V and 8 bases at J; junction bases unmatched: 4. In DNA form, the CDR3 reads TGTGCCAGCCGACAGGGGATGGGCTACACCTTC. It is translated as CASRQGMGYTF.

The chain is built from TRBV19 and TRBJ2-1, with TRBD2 matching 8 bases. V was pared by 3 bases and J by 8 bases, with 9 bases of the junction left unmatched. Germline V gene sequence: CDR1 LNHDA, CDR2 SQIVND (reference sequence). The CDR3 consists of 15 residues. CDR3 region: CASSMLTGGRYEQFF. DNA for the CDR3: TGTGCCAGTAGTATGTTAACGGGGGGGCGCTATGAGCAGTTCTTC.

The gene calls are TRBV7-2 and TRBJ2-7, with 7 positions matching TRBD1. The V segment lost 3 bases and the J segment 7 bases; nucleotides outside the gene matches: 9. The germline V gene has CDR1 SGHTA and CDR2 FQGNSA. This CDR3 has 14 amino acids. The CDR3, as DNA: TGTGCCAGCAGCTTTAGGCTCGGGACAGTAGAGCAGTACTTC. The encoded protein is CASSFRLGTVEQYF.

V gene TRBV15 combines with J gene TRBJ1-3; D is possibly TRBD1 (6 bases). CDR3 size: 14 residues. Germline CDR1 and CDR2: LNHNV and YYDKDF (reference sequence). V was trimmed by 4 bases and J by 6 bases, leaving 13 bases between them. This chain's CDR3 is CATSMTGLANTIYF. The CDR3 coding sequence is TGTGCCACCAGCATGACAGGTCTTGCAAACACCATATATTTT. The whole variable domain, filled in from reference TRBV15 and TRBJ1-3, reads DAMVIQNPRYQVTQFGKPVTLSCSQTLNHNVMYWYQQKSSQAPKLLFHYYDKDFNNEADTPDNFQSRRPNTSFCFLDIRSPGLGDTAMYLCATSMTGLANTIYFGEGSWLTVV.

The chain is built from TRBV18 and TRBJ2-7, with 7 bases that match TRBD1. Germline V gene sequence: CDR1 KGHSH, CDR2 LQKENI. CDR3 length: 16 amino acids. V was clipped by 3 bases and J by 1 base; unmatched bases: 9. The CDR3 nucleotides are TGTGCCAGCTCACCTTCCGGGACAGTCGCGTCCTACGAGCAGTACTTC. Translating it yields CASSPSGTVASYEQYF.

The chain is built from TRBV5-8 and TRBJ1-2; D unresolved. The CDR3 is 14 residues long. Germline CDR1 and CDR2: SGHTS and YDEGEE. The V and J ends lost 0 bases and 1 base respectively, with 7 bases between them. CDR3 bases: TGTGCCAGCAGCTTGGTGCACGTTAACTATGGCTACACCTTC. Encoded protein: CASSLVHVNYGYTF. The full variable domain, with the rest looked up from reference TRBV5-8 and TRBJ1-2, is EAGVTQSPTHLIKTRGQQATLRCSPISGHTSVYWYQQALGLGLQFLLWYDEGEERNRGNFPPRFSGRQFPNYSSELNVNALELEDSALYLCASSLVHVNYGYTFGSGTRLTVV.

The genes are TRBV7-3 and TRBJ1-1, with D perhaps TRBD1 (6 bases). Between the trimmed V and J ends, which lost 8 bases and 2 bases, there was a span of 12 bases. CDR1 SGHTA and CDR2 FQGTGA come from the germline V gene. The CDR3 totals 13 residues. CDR3 residues: CASGQGPNTEAFF. CDR3 DNA sequence: TGTGCCAGCGGCCAGGGGCCAAACACTGAAGCTTTCTTT. The variable domain in full, completed from reference TRBV7-3 and TRBJ1-1, reads GAGVSQTPSNKVTEKGKYVELRCDPISGHTALYWYRQSLGQGPEFLIYFQGTGAADDSGLPNDRFFAVRPEGSVSTLKIQRTERGDSAVYLCASGQGPNTEAFFGQGTRLTVV.